The clone carrying this T cell receptor (beta chain) was recorded at least ten times. Its antigen is unidentified. Quantitative 5'-RACE with molecular barcodes generated TCR beta libraries. TCRdb re-called the 5' RACE reads with MiXCR, one entry per CDR3 protein. This table holds approximately 40,000 distinct CDR3 sequences, approximately 6% found once. This sample was included in a study of CD8 T cells in ankylosing spondylitis. Study-level points and caveats: A TCR beta motif of under ten highly homologous variants seemed to mark ankylosing spondylitis blood. Certain motif variants had earlier been reported in reactive arthritis synovial fluid and blood.

V lost 6 bases and J lost 2; bases outside the gene matches: 6. The germline CDR1 and CDR2 sequences are SQVTM and ANQGSEA. CDR3 size: 13 residues. The rearrangement uses TRBV29-1 and TRBJ1-2, with 7 bases matching TRBD1. The TCR was taken from a male donor with ankylosing spondylitis or in good health (not recorded which). Sample: blood, either unsorted or a sorted T cell fraction (not recorded which). The CDR3 sequence: CSVGTGANYGYTF. The CDR3 coding sequence is TGCAGCGTGGGAACAGGGGCCAACTATGGCTACACCTTC.